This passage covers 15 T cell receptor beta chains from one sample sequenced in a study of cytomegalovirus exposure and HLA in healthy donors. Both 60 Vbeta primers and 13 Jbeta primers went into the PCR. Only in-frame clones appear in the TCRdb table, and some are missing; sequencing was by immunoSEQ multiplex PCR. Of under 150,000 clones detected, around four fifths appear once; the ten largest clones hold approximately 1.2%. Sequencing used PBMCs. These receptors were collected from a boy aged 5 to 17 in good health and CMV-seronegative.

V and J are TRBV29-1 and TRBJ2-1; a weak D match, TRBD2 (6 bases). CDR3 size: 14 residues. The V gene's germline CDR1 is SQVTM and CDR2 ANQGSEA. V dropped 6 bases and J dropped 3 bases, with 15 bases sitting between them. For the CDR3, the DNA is TGCAGCGTAACTGAAGCGGGCGACTACAATGAGCAGTTCTTC. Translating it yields CSVTEAGDYNEQFF.

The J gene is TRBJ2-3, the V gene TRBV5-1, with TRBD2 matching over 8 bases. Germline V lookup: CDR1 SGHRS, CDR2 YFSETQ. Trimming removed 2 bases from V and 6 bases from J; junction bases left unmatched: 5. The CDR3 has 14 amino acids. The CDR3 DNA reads TGCGCCAGCAGCTTCGGAGCGGGAGCTGATACGCAGTATTTT. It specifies CASSFGAGADTQYF.

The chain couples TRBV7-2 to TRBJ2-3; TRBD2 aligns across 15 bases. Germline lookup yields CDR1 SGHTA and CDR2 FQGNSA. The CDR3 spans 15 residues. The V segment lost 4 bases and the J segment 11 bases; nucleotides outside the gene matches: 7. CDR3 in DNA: TGTGCCAGCAGCTCCGGACTAGCGGGAGGGCCAAGGCAGTATTTT. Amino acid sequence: CASSSGLAGGPRQYF.

The CDR3 loop reads CASSLRDRSYEQYF. The CDR3 nucleotides read TGTGCCAGCAGCCTCCGGGACAGGTCCTACGAGCAGTACTTC. The rearrangement joins TRBV6-1 to TRBJ2-7; 8 bases are shared with TRBD1. CDR3 size: 14 residues. V dropped 6 bases and J dropped 1; count of bases not matched to a gene: 5. Per the germline V gene, CDR1 is MNHNS and CDR2 is SASEGT.

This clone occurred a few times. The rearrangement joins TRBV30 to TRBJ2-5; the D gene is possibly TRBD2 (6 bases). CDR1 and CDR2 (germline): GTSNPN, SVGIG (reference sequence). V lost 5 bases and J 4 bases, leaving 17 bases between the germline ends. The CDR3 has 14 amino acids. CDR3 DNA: TGTGCCTGGTCCCCGGGACTCAACACAGAGACCCAGTACTTC. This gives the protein CAWSPGLNTETQYF.

CDR3 coding DNA: TGTGCCAGCAGTGAAGTTCGGGGGTCGGACACGCGGCGCTACGAGCAGTACTTC. This gives the protein CASSEVRGSDTRRYEQYF. The rearrangement joins TRBV6-1 to TRBJ2-7; maybe TRBD2 (6 bases). Deletions cut 1 base from V and 3 bases from J, with 22 bases between. Germline-derived CDR1 and CDR2 are MNHNS and SASEGT. The CDR3 spans 18 residues.

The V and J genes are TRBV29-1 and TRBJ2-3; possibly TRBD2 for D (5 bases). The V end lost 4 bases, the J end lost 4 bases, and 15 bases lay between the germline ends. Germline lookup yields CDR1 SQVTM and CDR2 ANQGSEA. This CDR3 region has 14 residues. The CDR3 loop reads CSVAGDTGSDTQYF. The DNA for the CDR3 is TGCAGCGTTGCCGGGGATACGGGGTCAGATACGCAGTATTTT.

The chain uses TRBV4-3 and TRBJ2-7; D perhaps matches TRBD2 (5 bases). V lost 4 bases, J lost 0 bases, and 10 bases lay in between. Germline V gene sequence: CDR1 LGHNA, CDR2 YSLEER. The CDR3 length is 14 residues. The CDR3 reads CASSPWTGSYEQYF. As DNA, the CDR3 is TGCGCCAGCAGCCCCTGGACTGGCTCCTACGAGCAGTACTTC.

The DNA of the CDR3 is TGTGCCAGCAGCGCCCGGACTAGCGGGAGAGGTCTGGCCGGGGAGCTGTTTTTT. Translation: CASSARTSGRGLAGELFF. The genes are TRBV9 and TRBJ2-2, with 13 positions matching TRBD2. This CDR3 is 18 amino acids long. Germline-derived CDR1 and CDR2 are SGDLS and YYNGEE. V lost 3 bases to trimming and J lost 6 bases; unmatched junction nucleotides: 11.

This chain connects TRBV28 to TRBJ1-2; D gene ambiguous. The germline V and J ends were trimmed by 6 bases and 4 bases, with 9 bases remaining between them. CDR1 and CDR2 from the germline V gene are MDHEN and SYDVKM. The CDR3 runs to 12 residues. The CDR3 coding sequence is TGTGCCAGCAGGGGCCAGCTCTATGGCTACACCTTC. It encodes CASRGQLYGYTF.

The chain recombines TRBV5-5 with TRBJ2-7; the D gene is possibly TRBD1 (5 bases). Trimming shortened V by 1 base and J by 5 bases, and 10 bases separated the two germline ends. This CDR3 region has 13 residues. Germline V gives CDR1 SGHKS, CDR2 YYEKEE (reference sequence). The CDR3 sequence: CASSLIRADEQYF. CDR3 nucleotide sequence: TGTGCCAGCAGCTTGATCAGGGCTGACGAGCAGTACTTC.

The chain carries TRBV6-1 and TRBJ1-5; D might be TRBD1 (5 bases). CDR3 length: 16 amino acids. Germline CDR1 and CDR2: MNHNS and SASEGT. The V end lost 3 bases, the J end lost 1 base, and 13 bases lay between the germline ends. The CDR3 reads CASSDSWGVSNQPQHF. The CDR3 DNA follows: TGTGCCAGCAGTGATTCGTGGGGGGTAAGCAATCAGCCCCAGCATTTT.

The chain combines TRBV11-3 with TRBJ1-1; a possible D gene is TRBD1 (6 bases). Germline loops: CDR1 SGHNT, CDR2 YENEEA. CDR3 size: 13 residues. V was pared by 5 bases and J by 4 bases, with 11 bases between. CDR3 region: CASSPGEGTEAFF. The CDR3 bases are TGTGCCAGCAGCCCAGGGGAGGGCACTGAAGCTTTCTTT.

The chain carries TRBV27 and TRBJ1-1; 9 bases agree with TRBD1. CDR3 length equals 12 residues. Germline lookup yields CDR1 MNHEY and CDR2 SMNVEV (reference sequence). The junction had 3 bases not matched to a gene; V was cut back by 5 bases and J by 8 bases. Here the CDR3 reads CASSIGTGEAFF. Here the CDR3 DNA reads TGTGCCAGCAGTATAGGGACAGGGGAAGCTTTCTTT.

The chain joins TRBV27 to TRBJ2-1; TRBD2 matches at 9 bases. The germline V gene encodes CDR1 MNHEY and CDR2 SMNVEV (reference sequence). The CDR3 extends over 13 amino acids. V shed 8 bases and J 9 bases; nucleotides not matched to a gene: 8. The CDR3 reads CASRLAGEVEQFF. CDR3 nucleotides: TGTGCCAGCCGGTTAGCGGGAGAGGTTGAGCAGTTCTTC.